This entry lists 14 T cell receptor beta chains sequenced from one sample in a study of blood T cell repertoires in COVID-19. TCRdb keeps only in-frame clones here, not all; method: immunoSEQ multiplex PCR. The sample lists roughly 97,000 clones; about 86% were seen once. The sample consisted of peripheral blood. The receptors were gathered from a woman older than 75 with active or convalescent COVID-19.

This sequence joins TRBV5-1 and TRBJ2-4, with D perhaps TRBD1 (5 bases). The ends were cut back, 4 bases at V and 0 bases at J, with 11 bases in the middle. The CDR3 spans 15 residues. Germline V gene data show CDR1 as SGHRS and CDR2 as YFSETQ. The CDR3 sequence is CASSETQGAKNIQYF. The CDR3, as DNA: TGCGCCAGCAGCGAAACTCAGGGAGCCAAAAACATTCAGTACTTC.

This clone was detected a few times. V gene TRBV13 combines with J gene TRBJ2-5; 15 nucleotides agree with TRBD2. The CDR3 extends over 18 amino acids. V shed 2 bases and J 5 bases; nucleotides not matched to a gene: 9. The germline V gene has CDR1 PRHDT and CDR2 FYEKMQ (reference sequence). The CDR3 nucleotides are TGTGCCAGCAGCTTAAAGGGACTAGCGGGGGGCAATCTGGAGACCCAGTACTTC. Encoded protein: CASSLKGLAGGNLETQYF.

This clone was seen only once. The genes are TRBV29-1 and TRBJ1-5, with TRBD1 matching over 10 bases. Losses at the gene ends were 5 bases for V and 4 bases for J; bases not matched to a gene: 8. CDR1 SQVTM and CDR2 ANQGSEA come from the germline V gene. The CDR3 loop spans 15 amino acids. The CDR3 region has the DNA TGCAGCGTTACGACAGGGGGCAAGGGGAATCAGCCCCAGCATTTT. This codes for CSVTTGGKGNQPQHF.

The CDR3 nucleotides are TGTGCCAGCAGTTTATACCCAGGCTCTGGAAACACCATATATTTT. The encoded protein is CASSLYPGSGNTIYF. The gene calls are TRBV28 and TRBJ1-3; D gene uncertain. The CDR3 has 15 amino acids. Germline V gene sequence: CDR1 MDHEN, CDR2 SYDVKM. Trimming took 1 base from V and 0 from J, leaving 7 bases between them.

The chain links TRBV10-3 to TRBJ2-1; 9 bases fit TRBD1. V gave up 5 bases and J gave up 5 bases; unmatched junction bases: 4. Germline lookup yields CDR1 ENHRY and CDR2 SYGVKD. This CDR3 contains 14 residues. The CDR3, as DNA: TGTGCCATCAGTAAATGGACAGGGGACAATGAGCAGTTCTTC. This translates into CAISKWTGDNEQFF.

This clone was picked up a small number of times. The V call is TRBV28, the J call TRBJ1-2, with a tentative D call TRBD1 (6 bases). The ends were cut back, 5 bases at V and 5 bases at J, with 15 bases in the middle. Germline CDR1 MDHEN, CDR2 SYDVKM. The CDR3 contains 14 residues. This CDR3 is CASSIGGAGYGYTF. CDR3 nucleotides: TGTGCCAGCAGTATTGGGGGGGCAGGGTATGGCTACACCTTC.

The chain has TRBV2 and TRBJ1-5, with 8 positions matching TRBD1. J gave up 4 bases and V 6 bases, and 8 bases lay outside the gene matches. This CDR3 has 15 residues. Germline V gene sequence: CDR1 SNHLY, CDR2 FYNNEI. CDR3 sequence: CASRDGQGGNQPQHF. CDR3 nucleotide sequence: TGTGCCAGCAGAGATGGACAGGGTGGTAATCAGCCCCAGCATTTT.

J is TRBJ1-2 and V is TRBV7-2; weak D call: TRBD1 (6 bases). The CDR3 loop spans 12 amino acids. Trimming removed 5 bases from V and 5 bases from J, with 9 bases in between. Germline V gene lookup returns CDR1 SGHTA and CDR2 FQGNSA. CDR3 nucleotides: TGTGCCAGCAGCCAAGGACAGTATGGCTACACCTTC. As protein: CASSQGQYGYTF.

This clone was found a few times. The genes are TRBV6-2 or TRBV6-3 and TRBJ1-2; 8 bases fit TRBD1. Germline V gene sequence: CDR1 MNHEY, CDR2 SVGEGT. V trimming: 5 bases; J trimming: 3 bases; junction bases outside the gene matches: 5. This CDR3 is 14 amino acids long. In DNA form, the CDR3 reads TGTGCCAGCAGTGACAGGACAGGGCACTATGGCTACACCTTC. Amino acids: CASSDRTGHYGYTF.

This clone turned up a few times. DNA for the CDR3: TGTGCCAGCAGTGAAGCCTTAACAGGAGGGGAGACCCAGTACTTC. As protein: CASSEALTGGETQYF. V gene TRBV6-1 combines with J gene TRBJ2-5, with D tentatively TRBD2 (6 bases). Germline CDR1 is MNHNS and CDR2 is SASEGT. The CDR3 loop spans 15 amino acids. The V and J ends lost 0 bases and 5 bases respectively, with 13 bases between them.

This chain uses TRBV4-2 with TRBJ2-5; possible D gene TRBD1, 6 bases. The CDR3 runs to 15 residues. Trimming took off 3 bases at V and 3 bases at J, with 14 bases between the two ends. Germline CDR1 and CDR2: LGHNA and YNFKEQ. This CDR3 is CASSQDRTAEETQYF. The CDR3 nucleotides read TGTGCCAGCAGCCAGGATAGGACAGCGGAAGAGACCCAGTACTTC.

The rearrangement joins TRBV18 to TRBJ1-6; 10 positions agree with TRBD1. With V trimmed by 3 bases and J by 7 bases, 6 bases remained unmatched. From germline, CDR1 is KGHSH and CDR2 LQKENI. CDR3 size: 16 residues. The CDR3 loop reads CASSPMGQGKNSPLHF. The CDR3 DNA sequence: TGTGCCAGCTCACCTATGGGACAGGGGAAAAATTCACCCCTCCACTTT.

This rearrangement joins TRBV18 to TRBJ1-2, with 9 bases matching TRBD1. V lost 0 bases, J lost 8 bases, and 10 bases stayed unmatched. The CDR3 spans 16 residues. CDR1 KGHSH and CDR2 LQKENI come from the germline V gene. The CDR3, as DNA: TGTGCCAGCTCACCACCTAGCACAGGGGGCGCAGGCGGCTACACCTTC. It codes for CASSPPSTGGAGGYTF.

This clone was observed once. The chain carries TRBV28 and TRBJ2-5; unclear D gene. The germline CDR1 and CDR2 sequences are MDHEN and SYDVKM. This CDR3 comprises 14 residues. The V end lost 6 bases, the J end lost 2 bases, and 13 bases lay between the germline ends. CDR3 DNA: TGTGCCAGCAGCCCAAACAGTTTACAAGAGACCCAGTACTTC. It translates to CASSPNSLQETQYF.